The clone carrying this TCR beta chain was counted a few times. This sample was included in a study of identical twins. The ends were cut back, 3 bases at V and 8 bases at J, with 5 bases in the middle. CDR3 length equals 11 residues. CDR1 is MNHEY, CDR2 SMNVEV, per germline (reference sequence). TCRdb analysed the 5' RACE reads with MiXCR anew, one entry per CDR3 protein. The table records hundreds of thousands of distinct CDR3 sequences, 7.5% of them present only once. These data were also reused for a study on yellow fever vaccine responses in identical twins.

Sequenced sample: memory (CD45RO+) T cells sorted from blood. This TCR was recovered from a woman aged 18 to 35 in good health. V usage is TRBV27 and J usage is TRBJ2-1; D is unclear. CDR3 residues: CASSFLHEQFF. CDR3 DNA: TGTGCCAGCAGTTTTTTACATGAGCAGTTCTTC.